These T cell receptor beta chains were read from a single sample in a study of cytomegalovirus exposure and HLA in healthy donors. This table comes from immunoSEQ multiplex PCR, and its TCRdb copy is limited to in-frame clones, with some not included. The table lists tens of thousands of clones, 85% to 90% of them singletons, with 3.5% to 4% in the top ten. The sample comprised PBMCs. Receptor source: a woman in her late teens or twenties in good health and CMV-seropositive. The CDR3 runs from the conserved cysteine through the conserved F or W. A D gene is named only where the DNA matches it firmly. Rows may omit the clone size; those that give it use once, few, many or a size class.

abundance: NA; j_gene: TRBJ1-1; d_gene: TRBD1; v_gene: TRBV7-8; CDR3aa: CASSDRQGPPPNTEAFF; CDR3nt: TGTGCCAGCAGCGACCGACAGGGGCCTCCCCCGAACACTGAAGCTTTCTTT
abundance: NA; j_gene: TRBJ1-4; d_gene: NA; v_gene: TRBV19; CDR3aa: CASSTGATNEKLFF; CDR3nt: TGTGCCAGTAGTACAGGGGCAACTAATGAAAAACTGTTTTTT
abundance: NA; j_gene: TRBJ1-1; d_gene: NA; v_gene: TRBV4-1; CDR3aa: CASSQDVAGASEAFF; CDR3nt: TGCGCCAGCAGCCAAGATGTGGCAGGGGCGTCTGAAGCTTTCTTT
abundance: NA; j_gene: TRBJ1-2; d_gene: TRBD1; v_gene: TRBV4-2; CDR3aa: CASSQVGIGQGPYGYTF; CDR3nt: TGTGCCAGCAGCCAAGTCGGAATTGGACAGGGCCCCTATGGCTACACCTTC
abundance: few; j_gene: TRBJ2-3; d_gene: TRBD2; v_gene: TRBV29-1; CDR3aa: CSVDRRAGGTDTQYF; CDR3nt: TGCAGCGTTGATCGGCGCGCGGGGGGCACAGATACGCAGTATTTT
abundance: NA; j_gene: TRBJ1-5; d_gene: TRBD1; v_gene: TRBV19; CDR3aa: CASSDQGAGQPQHF; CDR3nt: TGTGCCAGTTCCGATCAGGGGGCTGGTCAGCCCCAGCATTTT
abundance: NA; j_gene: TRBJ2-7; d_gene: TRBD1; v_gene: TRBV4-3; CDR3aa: CASSQGQGATYEQYF; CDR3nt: TGCGCCAGCAGCCAAGGACAGGGAGCAACCTACGAGCAGTACTTC
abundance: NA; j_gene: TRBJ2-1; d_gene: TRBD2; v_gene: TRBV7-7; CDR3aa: CASSVSGSSYNEQFF; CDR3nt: TGTGCTAGCAGCGTGAGCGGGAGCTCCTACAATGAGCAGTTCTTC
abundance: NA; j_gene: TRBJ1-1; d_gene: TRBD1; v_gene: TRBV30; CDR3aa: CAWSAGTVVVEAFF; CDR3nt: TGTGCCTGGAGTGCCGGGACAGTCGTAGTTGAAGCTTTCTTT
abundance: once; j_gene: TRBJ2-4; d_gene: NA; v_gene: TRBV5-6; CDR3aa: CASSLGQGAAIQYF; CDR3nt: TGTGCCAGCAGCTTGGGCCAGGGCGCAGCCATTCAGTACTTC
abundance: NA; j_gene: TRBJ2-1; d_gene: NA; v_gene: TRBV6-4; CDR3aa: CASSDGHTTYNEQFF; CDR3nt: TGTGCCAGCAGTGACGGGCATACGACCTACAATGAGCAGTTCTTC
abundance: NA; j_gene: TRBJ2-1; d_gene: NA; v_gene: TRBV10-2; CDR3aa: CASRDIGATNEQFF; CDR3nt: TGCGCCAGCAGGGACATAGGGGCGACCAATGAGCAGTTCTTC
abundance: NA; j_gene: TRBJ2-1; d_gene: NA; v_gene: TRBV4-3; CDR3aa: CASSQVLQGSYNEQFF; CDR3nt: TGCGCCAGCAGCCAAGTTCTCCAGGGATCCTACAATGAGCAGTTCTTC
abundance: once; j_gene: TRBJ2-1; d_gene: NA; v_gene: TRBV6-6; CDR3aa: CASSSGLEQFF; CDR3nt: TGTGCCAGCAGTTCGGGACTTGAGCAGTTCTTC
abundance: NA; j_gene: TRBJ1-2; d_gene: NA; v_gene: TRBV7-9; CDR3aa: CASSPALRGYTF; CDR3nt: TGTGCCAGCAGTCCCGCACTTCGAGGCTACACCTTC
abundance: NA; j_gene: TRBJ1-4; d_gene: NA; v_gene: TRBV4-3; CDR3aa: CASSRTQGGDEKLFF; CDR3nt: TGCGCCAGCAGCCGGACACAGGGAGGGGATGAAAAACTGTTTTTT
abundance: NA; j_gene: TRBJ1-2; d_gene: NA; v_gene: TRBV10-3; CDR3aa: CATGVGANYGYTF; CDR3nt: TGTGCCACCGGGGTTGGGGCTAACTATGGCTACACCTTC
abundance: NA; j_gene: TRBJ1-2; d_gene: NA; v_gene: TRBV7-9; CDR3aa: CASSLALENYGYTF; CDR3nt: TGTGCCAGCAGCTTAGCCTTGGAGAACTATGGCTACACCTTC
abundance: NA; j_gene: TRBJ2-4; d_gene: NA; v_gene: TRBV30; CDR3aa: CAWSVRTLDIQYF; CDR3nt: TGTGCCTGGAGTGTTCGAACATTGGACATTCAGTACTTC
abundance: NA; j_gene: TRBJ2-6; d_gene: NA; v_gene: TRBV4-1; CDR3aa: CASSQDGDIAGANVLTF; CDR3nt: TGCGCCAGCAGCCAAGACGGGGACATCGCCGGGGCCAACGTCCTGACTTTC
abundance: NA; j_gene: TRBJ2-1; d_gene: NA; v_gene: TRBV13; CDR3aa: CASSSRTTMTPYNEQFF; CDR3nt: TGTGCCAGCAGCTCTCGGACTACAATGACGCCCTACAATGAGCAGTTCTTC
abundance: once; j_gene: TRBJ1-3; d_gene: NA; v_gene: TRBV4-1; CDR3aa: CASSQVSVSGNTIYF; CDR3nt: TGCGCCAGCAGCCAAGTGTCCGTCTCTGGAAACACCATATATTTT
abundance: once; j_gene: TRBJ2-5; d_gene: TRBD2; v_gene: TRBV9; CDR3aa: CASSVDLAGVVETQYF; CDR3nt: TGTGCCAGCAGCGTAGATCTAGCGGGGGTCGTGGAGACCCAGTACTTC
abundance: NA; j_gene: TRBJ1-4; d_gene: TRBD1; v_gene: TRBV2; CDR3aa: CASSVQGRTNEKLFF; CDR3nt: TGTGCCAGCAGCGTACAGGGGAGAACTAATGAAAAACTGTTTTTT
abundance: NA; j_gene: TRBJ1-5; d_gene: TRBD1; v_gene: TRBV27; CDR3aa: CASSATGTDFNQPQHF; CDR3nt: TGTGCCAGCAGTGCCACCGGGACAGACTTTAATCAGCCCCAGCATTTT
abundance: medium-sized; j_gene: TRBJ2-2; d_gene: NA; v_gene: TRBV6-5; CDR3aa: CASSYSGQNTGELFF; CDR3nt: TGTGCCAGCAGTTACTCGGGACAGAACACCGGGGAGCTGTTTTTT
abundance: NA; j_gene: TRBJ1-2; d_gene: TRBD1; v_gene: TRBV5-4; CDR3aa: CASSADRGRLFGYTF; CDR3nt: TGTGCCAGCAGCGCGGACAGGGGGCGCCTTTTTGGCTACACCTTC
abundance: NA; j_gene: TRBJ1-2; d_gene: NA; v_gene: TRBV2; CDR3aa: CASNSRTDGYTF; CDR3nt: TGTGCCAGCAACTCACGGACAGATGGCTACACCTTC
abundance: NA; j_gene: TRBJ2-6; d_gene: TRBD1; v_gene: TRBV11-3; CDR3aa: CASSSTPGQGKSGANVLTF; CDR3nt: TGTGCCAGCAGCTCGACGCCGGGACAGGGGAAATCTGGGGCCAACGTCCTGACTTTC
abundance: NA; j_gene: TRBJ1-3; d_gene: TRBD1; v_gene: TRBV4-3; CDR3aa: CASSQATGAHSGNTIYF; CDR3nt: TGCGCCAGCAGCCAAGCCACAGGGGCCCACTCTGGAAACACCATATATTTT
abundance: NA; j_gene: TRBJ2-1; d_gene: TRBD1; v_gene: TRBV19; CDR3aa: CASTRTGGSRYNEQFF; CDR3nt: TGTGCCAGTACCCGGACAGGGGGCTCTCGTTACAATGAGCAGTTCTTC
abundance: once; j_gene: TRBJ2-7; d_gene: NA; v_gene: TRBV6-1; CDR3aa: CASSTGLFQYF; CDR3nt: TGTGCCAGCAGTACGGGACTCTTCCAGTACTTC
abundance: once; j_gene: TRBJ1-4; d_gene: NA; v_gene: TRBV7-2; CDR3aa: CASSRVDSPYEKLFF; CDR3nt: TGTGCCAGCAGCCGAGTCGACAGTCCATATGAAAAACTGTTTTTT
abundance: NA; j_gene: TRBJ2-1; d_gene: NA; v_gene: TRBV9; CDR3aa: CASSEGPQEGPSKEQFF; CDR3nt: TGTGCCAGCAGCGAGGGGCCCCAGGAAGGACCGTCGAAGGAGCAGTTCTTC
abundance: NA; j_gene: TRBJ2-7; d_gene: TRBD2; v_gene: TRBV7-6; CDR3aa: CASSYSSGGASYEQYF; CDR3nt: TGTGCCAGCAGCTATTCTAGCGGGGGGGCGTCCTACGAGCAGTACTTC
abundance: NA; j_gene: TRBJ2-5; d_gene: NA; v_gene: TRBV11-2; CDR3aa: CASSLGLTGVNQETQYF; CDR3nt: TGTGCCAGCAGCTTAGGCCTCACGGGGGTAAACCAAGAGACCCAGTACTTC
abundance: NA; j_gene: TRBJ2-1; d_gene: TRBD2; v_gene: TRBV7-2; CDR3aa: CASSLVSGRAGEQFF; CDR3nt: TGTGCCAGCAGCTTAGTGTCCGGGAGGGCCGGTGAGCAGTTCTTC
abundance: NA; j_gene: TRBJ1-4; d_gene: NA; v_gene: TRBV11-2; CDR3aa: CASSRYRDNTNEKLFF; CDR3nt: TGTGCCAGCAGCCGATACCGGGACAATACTAATGAAAAACTGTTTTTT
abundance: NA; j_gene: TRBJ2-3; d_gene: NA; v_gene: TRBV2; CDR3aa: CASSEGAGTDTQYF; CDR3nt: TGTGCCAGCAGCGAAGGGGCGGGAACCGATACGCAGTATTTT